Presented here are 10 T cell receptor beta chains from one specimen sequenced in a study of blood T cell repertoires in COVID-19. Measured with immunoSEQ multiplex PCR; TCRdb has only the in-frame clones, and not every one. The sample records 55,000 to 75,000 clones, 90% being singletons. Specimen: peripheral blood. The source is a man aged 60 to 69 with acute or convalescent COVID-19.

The V call is TRBV6-4, the J call TRBJ2-1, with TRBD2 identical over 8 bases. Losses at the gene ends were 2 bases for V and 6 bases for J; bases not matched to a gene: 9. There are 16 residues in the CDR3. Germline CDR1 and CDR2: MRHNA and SNTAGT. The CDR3 spells CASSDGRRGDLNEQFF. In nucleotides, the CDR3 is TGTGCCAGCAGTGACGGGAGGCGGGGGGATCTCAATGAGCAGTTCTTC.

The chain couples TRBV20-1 to TRBJ1-1; 9 nucleotides line up with TRBD1. Germline CDR1 and CDR2: DFQATT and SNEGSKA (reference sequence). J lost 10 bases, V lost 5 bases, and 5 bases had no gene match. The CDR3 spans 11 residues. In DNA, the CDR3 is TGCAGTGCTCGGACGGACAGGGGAGCTTTCTTT. It codes for CSARTDRGAFF.

V gene TRBV2 combines with J gene TRBJ2-6; 9 nucleotides agree with TRBD1. The CDR3 has 17 residues. Looked up from germline, CDR1 is SNHLY and CDR2 is FYNNEI. V was clipped by 6 bases and J by 0 bases; unmatched bases: 6. This CDR3 is CASRKDRGFSGANVLTF. In DNA form, the CDR3 reads TGTGCCAGCAGGAAGGACAGGGGTTTCTCTGGGGCCAACGTCCTGACTTTC.

The chain carries TRBV13 and TRBJ1-6; D may be TRBD1 (6 bases). From germline, CDR1 is PRHDT and CDR2 FYEKMQ (reference sequence). V lost 6 bases and J lost 7, with 13 bases in between. The CDR3 extends over 14 amino acids. The CDR3 nucleotides read TGTGCCAGCAGGGGGGGGCCATCGAATTCACCCCTCCACTTT. Translating it yields CASRGGPSNSPLHF.

This chain joins TRBV19 and TRBJ2-3; D may be TRBD1 (6 bases). With 5 bases removed from V and 3 bases from J, the gap between germline ends came to 12 bases. This CDR3 has 14 amino acids. In germline, CDR1 is LNHDA, CDR2 SQIVND (reference sequence). Here the CDR3 reads CASSQGSITDTQYF. CDR3 in DNA: TGTGCCAGTAGTCAGGGGAGTATAACAGATACGCAGTATTTT.

This chain connects TRBV5-1 to TRBJ2-1; 9 bases map to TRBD2. J gave up 0 bases and V 5 bases, and 3 bases lay outside the gene matches. The CDR3 contains 15 residues. Germline V lookup: CDR1 SGHRS, CDR2 YFSETQ. The CDR3 protein is CASSLAGSSYNEQFF. The DNA for the CDR3 is TGCGCCAGCAGTCTAGCGGGGAGCTCCTACAATGAGCAGTTCTTC.

This chain links TRBV5-4 with TRBJ2-7; 10 nucleotides agree with TRBD1. With V trimmed by 4 bases and J by 3 bases, 7 bases remained unmatched. Germline CDR1 SGHNT, CDR2 YYREEE (reference sequence). This CDR3 contains 15 residues. The chain's CDR3 is CASSPDRGRFYEQYF. DNA of the CDR3: TGTGCCAGCAGCCCAGACAGGGGGCGCTTCTACGAGCAGTACTTC. The variable domain in full, with the rest retrieved from reference TRBV5-4 and TRBJ2-7, is ETGVTQSPTHLIKTRGQQVTLRCSSQSGHNTVSWYQQALGQGPQFIFQYYREEENGRGNFPPRFSGLQFPNYSSELNVNALELDDSALYLCASSPDRGRFYEQYFGPGTRLTVT.

The chain uses TRBV19 and TRBJ1-1; the D gene is possibly TRBD1 (6 bases). The CDR3 extends over 14 amino acids. Per germline, CDR1 LNHDA and CDR2 SQIVND (reference sequence). V lost 5 bases and J lost 4, with 14 bases in between. In DNA, the CDR3 is TGTGCCAGTAGTCAGCAGGGGCAAGGCACTGAAGCTTTCTTT. It translates to CASSQQGQGTEAFF. Full variable domain (outside the CDR3, taken from reference TRBV19 and TRBJ1-1): DGGITQSPKYLFRKEGQNVTLSCEQNLNHDAMYWYRQDPGQGLRLIYYSQIVNDFQKGDIAEGYSVSREKKESFPLTVTSAQKNPTAFYLCASSQQGQGTEAFFGQGTRLTVV.

V usage is TRBV14 and J usage is TRBJ2-2; 8 bases align to TRBD1. This CDR3 is 16 amino acids long. CDR1 and CDR2 from the germline V gene are SGHDN and FVKESK. The V segment lost 1 base and the J segment 5 bases; nucleotides outside the gene matches: 6. CDR3 DNA sequence: TGTGCCAGCAGCCAAGTGTGGACAGGGCGGACCGGGGAGCTGTTTTTT. The encoded protein is CASSQVWTGRTGELFF.

The chain joins TRBV18 to TRBJ1-3; 8 bases are shared with TRBD1. The V and J ends lost 2 bases and 0 bases, in that order; junction bases with no gene match: 0. This CDR3 is built from 15 residues. Germline loops: CDR1 KGHSH, CDR2 LQKENI. CDR3 sequence reads: CASSPGTGSGNTIYF. CDR3 DNA: TGTGCCAGCTCACCAGGGACAGGCTCTGGAAACACCATATATTTT.